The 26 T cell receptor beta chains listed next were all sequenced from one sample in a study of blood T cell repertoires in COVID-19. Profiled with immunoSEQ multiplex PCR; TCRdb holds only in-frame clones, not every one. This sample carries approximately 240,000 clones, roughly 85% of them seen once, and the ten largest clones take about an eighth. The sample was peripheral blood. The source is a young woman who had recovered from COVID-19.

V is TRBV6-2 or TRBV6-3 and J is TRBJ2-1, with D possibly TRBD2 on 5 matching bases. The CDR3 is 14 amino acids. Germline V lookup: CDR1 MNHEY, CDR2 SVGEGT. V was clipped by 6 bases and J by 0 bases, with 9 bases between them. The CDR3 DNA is TGTGCCAGCAGCTTCGGGAACTCCTACAATGAGCAGTTCTTC. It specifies CASSFGNSYNEQFF.

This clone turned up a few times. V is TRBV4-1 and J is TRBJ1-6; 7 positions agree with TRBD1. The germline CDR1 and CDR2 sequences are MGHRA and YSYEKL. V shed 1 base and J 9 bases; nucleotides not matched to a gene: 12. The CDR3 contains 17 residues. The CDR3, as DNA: TGCGCCAGCAGCCAAGTTGAGCTTTCAGGGGGTTTTTCACCCCTCCACTTT. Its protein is CASSQVELSGGFSPLHF.

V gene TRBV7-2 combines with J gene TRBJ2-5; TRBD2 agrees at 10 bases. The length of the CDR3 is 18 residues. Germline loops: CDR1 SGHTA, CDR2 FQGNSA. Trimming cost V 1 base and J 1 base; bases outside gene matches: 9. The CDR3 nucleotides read TGTGCCAGCAGCTTAGACGGTGGTAGCGGGAGGTGCCAAGAGACCCAGTACTTC. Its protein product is CASSLDGGSGRCQETQYF.

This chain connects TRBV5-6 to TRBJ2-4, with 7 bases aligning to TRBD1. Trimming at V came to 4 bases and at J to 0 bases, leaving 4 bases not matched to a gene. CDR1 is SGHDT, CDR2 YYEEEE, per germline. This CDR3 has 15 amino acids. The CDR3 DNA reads TGTGCCAGCAGCGACAGGGCCGTAGCCAAAAACATTCAGTACTTC. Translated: CASSDRAVAKNIQYF. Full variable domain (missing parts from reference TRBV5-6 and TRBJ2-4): DAGVTQSPTHLIKTRGQQVTLRCSPKSGHDTVSWYQQALGQGPQFIFQYYEEEERQRGNFPDRFSGHQFPNYSSELNVNALLLGDSALYLCASSDRAVAKNIQYFGAGTRLSVL.

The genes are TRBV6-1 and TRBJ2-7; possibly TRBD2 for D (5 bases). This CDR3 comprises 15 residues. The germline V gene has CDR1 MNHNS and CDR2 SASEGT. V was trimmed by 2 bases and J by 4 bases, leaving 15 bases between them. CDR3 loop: CASSEQRVPGYEQYF. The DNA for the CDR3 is TGTGCCAGCAGTGAACAGAGGGTCCCCGGATACGAGCAGTACTTC.

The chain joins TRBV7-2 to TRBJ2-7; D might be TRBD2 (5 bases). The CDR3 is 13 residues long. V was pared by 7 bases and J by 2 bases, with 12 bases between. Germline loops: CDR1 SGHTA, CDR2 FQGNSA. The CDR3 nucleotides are TGTGCCAGCACCGAATTCGGGGCCTACGAGCAGTACTTC. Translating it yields CASTEFGAYEQYF.

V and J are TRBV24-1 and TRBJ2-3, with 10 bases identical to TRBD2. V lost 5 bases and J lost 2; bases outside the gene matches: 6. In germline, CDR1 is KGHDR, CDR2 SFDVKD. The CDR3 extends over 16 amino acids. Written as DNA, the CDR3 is TGTGCCACCAGTGGAAGCGGGGGGGGACCCACAGATACGCAGTATTTT. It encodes CATSGSGGGPTDTQYF.

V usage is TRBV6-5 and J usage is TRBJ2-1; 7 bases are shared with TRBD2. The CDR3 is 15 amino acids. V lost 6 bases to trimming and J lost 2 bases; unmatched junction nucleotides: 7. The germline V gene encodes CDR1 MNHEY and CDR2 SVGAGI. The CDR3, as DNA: TGTGCCAGCAGACCCCCGGGAGGCCCCTACAATGAGCAGTTCTTC. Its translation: CASRPPGGPYNEQFF.

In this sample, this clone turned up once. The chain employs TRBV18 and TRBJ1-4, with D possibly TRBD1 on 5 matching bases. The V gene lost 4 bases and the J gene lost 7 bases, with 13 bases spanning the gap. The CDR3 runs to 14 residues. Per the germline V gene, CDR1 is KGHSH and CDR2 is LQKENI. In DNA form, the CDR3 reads TGTGCCAGCTCACGGGAAAGGGGAGGTGAAAAACTGTTTTTT. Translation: CASSRERGGEKLFF.

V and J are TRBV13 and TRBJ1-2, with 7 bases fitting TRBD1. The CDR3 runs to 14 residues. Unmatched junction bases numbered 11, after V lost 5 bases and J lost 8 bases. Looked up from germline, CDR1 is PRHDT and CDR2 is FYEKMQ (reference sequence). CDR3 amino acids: CASSPTGDWEGYTF. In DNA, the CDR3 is TGTGCCAGCAGCCCTACAGGGGACTGGGAAGGCTACACCTTC.

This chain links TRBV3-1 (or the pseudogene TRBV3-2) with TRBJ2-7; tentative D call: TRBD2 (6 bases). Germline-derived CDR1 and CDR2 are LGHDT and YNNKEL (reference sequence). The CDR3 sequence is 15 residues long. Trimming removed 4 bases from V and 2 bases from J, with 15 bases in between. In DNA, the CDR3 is TGTGCCAGCAGCCCCAGGCGGAGGGCCACCTACGAGCAGTACTTC. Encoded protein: CASSPRRRATYEQYF.

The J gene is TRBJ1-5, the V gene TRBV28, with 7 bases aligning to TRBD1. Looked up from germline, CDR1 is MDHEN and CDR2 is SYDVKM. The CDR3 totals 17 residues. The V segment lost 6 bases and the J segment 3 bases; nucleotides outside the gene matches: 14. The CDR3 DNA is TGTGCCAGCAGCCCCGATAAAGGGGGCGTGGACAATCAGCCCCAGCATTTT. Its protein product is CASSPDKGGVDNQPQHF.

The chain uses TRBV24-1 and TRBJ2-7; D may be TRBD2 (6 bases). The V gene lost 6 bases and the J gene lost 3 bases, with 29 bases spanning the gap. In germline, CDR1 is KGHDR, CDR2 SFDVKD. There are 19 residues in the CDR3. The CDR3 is CATSTSPSGRIKGGYEQYF. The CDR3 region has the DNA TGTGCCACCAGTACCTCCCCCAGTGGACGGATCAAGGGAGGCTACGAGCAGTACTTC.

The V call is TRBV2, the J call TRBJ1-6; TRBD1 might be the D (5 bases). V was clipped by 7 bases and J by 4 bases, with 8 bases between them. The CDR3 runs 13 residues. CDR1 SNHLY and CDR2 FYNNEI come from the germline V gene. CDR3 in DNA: TGTGCCAGCACGGGGGATTATAATTCACCCCTCCACTTT. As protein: CASTGDYNSPLHF.

CDR3 residues: CASSEESGAGHEQFF. The CDR3 DNA is TGTGCCAGCAGTGAGGAGTCGGGAGCTGGGCATGAGCAGTTCTTC. The chain joins TRBV6-4 to TRBJ2-1; TRBD2 might be the D (6 bases). Germline CDR1 and CDR2: MRHNA and SNTAGT. Trimming shortened V by 3 bases and J by 8 bases, and 17 bases separated the two germline ends. This CDR3 is built from 15 residues.

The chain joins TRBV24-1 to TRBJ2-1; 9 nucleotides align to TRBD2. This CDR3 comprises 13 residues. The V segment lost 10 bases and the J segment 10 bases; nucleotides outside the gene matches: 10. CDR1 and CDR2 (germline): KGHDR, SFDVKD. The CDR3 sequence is CATGRRLAAEQFF. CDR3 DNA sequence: TGTGCCACGGGCCGGAGACTAGCGGCCGAGCAGTTCTTC.

Here the CDR3 reads CASSLSSPEQYF. DNA for the CDR3: TGTGCCAGCAGCTTATCTAGCCCCGAGCAGTACTTC. This chain uses TRBV11-2 with TRBJ2-7, with D possibly TRBD2 on 5 matching bases. Trimming took off 2 bases at V and 6 bases at J, with 8 bases between the two ends. Germline V gene data show CDR1 as SGHAT and CDR2 as FQNNGV. The CDR3 sequence is 12 residues long.

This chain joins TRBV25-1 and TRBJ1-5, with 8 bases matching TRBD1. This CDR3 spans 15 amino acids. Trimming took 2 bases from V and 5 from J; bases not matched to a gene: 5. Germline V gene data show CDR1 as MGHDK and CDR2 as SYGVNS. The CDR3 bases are TGTGCCAGCAGTGAAGACGAGACAGGGGATCAGCCCCAGCATTTT. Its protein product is CASSEDETGDQPQHF.

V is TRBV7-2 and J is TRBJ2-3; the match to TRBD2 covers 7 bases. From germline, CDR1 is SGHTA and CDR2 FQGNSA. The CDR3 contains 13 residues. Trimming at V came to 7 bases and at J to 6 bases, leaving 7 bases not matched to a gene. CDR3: CASTAGVADTQYF. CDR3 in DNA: TGTGCCAGCACGGCGGGAGTAGCGGATACGCAGTATTTT.

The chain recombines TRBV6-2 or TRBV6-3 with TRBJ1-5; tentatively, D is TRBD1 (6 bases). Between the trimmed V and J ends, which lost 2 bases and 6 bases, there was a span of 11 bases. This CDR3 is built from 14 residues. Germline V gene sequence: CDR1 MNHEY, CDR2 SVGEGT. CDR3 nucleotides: TGTGCCAGCAGTTACCGCACAGGGTTTCAGCCCCAGCATTTT. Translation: CASSYRTGFQPQHF.

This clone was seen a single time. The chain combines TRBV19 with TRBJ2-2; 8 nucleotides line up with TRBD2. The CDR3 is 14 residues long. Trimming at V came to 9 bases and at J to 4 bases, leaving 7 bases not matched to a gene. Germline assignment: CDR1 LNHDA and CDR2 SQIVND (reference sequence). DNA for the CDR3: TGTGCCAGCATTAGCGGGACGACCACCGGGGAGCTGTTTTTT. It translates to CASISGTTTGELFF.

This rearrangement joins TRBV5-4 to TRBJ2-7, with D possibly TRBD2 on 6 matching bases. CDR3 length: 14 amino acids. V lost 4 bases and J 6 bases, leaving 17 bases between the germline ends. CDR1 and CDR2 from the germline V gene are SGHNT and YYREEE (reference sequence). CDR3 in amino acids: CASSRDWSLVEQYF. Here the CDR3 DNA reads TGTGCCAGCAGCCGGGACTGGTCCCTAGTCGAGCAGTACTTC.

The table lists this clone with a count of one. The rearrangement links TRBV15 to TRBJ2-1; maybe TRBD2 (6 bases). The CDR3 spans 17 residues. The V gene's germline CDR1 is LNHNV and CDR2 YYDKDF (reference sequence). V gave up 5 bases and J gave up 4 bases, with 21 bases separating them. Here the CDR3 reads CATSPNFASAIYNEQFF. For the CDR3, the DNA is TGTGCCACCAGCCCAAATTTTGCTAGCGCTATTTACAATGAGCAGTTCTTC.

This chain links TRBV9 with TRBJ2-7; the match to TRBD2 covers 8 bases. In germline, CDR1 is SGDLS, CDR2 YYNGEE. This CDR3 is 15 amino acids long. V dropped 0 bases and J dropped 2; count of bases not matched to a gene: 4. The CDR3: CASSVGVAGTYEQYF. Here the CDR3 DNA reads TGTGCCAGCAGCGTAGGGGTAGCGGGAACCTACGAGCAGTACTTC.

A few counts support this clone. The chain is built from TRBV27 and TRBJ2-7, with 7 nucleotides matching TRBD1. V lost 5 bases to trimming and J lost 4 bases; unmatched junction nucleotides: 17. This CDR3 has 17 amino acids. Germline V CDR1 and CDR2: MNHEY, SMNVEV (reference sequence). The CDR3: CASSPVRPSGQYYEQYF. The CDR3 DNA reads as TGTGCCAGCAGTCCGGTCCGTCCCTCGGGACAGTATTACGAGCAGTACTTC.

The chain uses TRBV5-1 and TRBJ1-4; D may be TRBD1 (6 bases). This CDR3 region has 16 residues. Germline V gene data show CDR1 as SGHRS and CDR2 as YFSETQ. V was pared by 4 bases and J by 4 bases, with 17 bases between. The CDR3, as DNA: TGCGCCAGCAGCCCAGAACCGGACAGAAGTAATGAAAAACTGTTTTTT. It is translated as CASSPEPDRSNEKLFF. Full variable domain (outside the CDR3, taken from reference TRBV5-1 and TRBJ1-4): KAGVTQTPRYLIKTRGQQVTLSCSPISGHRSVSWYQQTPGQGLQFLFEYFSETQRNKGNFPGRFSGRQFSNSRSEMNVSTLELGDSALYLCASSPEPDRSNEKLFFGSGTQLSVL.